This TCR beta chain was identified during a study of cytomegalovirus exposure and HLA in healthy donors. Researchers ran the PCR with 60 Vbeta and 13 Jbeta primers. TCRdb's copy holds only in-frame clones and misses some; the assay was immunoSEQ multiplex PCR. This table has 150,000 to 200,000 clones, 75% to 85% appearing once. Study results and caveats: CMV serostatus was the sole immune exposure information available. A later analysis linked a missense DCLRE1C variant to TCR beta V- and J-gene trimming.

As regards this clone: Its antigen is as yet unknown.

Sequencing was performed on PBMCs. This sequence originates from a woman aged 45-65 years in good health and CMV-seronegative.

CDR3 region: CASSQVRTPADTIYF. The CDR3 bases are TGCGCCAGCAGCCAAGTTAGGACTCCAGCGGACACCATATATTTT. The rearrangement links TRBV4-1 to TRBJ1-3; D is unclear. The length of the CDR3 is 15 residues. Germline-derived CDR1 and CDR2 are MGHRA and YSYEKL. V lost 1 base to trimming and J lost 8 bases, with 15 bases between them.